These 31 T cell receptor beta chains were all obtained from the same sample, sequenced in a study of cytomegalovirus exposure and HLA in healthy donors. In the PCR, 60 Vbeta and 13 Jbeta primers were used. This table comes from immunoSEQ multiplex PCR, and its TCRdb copy is limited to in-frame clones, with some not included. The sample lists some 130,000 clones; less than 65% were seen once. Material: PBMCs. All receptors derive from a man aged 35 to 55 in good health and CMV-seropositive.

Points on this clone: The same CDR3 also results from other DNA sequences found in this sample. The V gene is TRBV7-9, the J gene TRBJ1-1; D unclear. Germline V CDR1 and CDR2: SEHNR, FQNEAQ (reference sequence). This CDR3 spans 13 amino acids. V was pared by 1 base and J by 0 bases, with 3 bases between. The CDR3 is CASSLDMNTEAFF. Written as DNA, the CDR3 is TGTGCCAGCAGCTTAGACATGAACACTGAAGCTTTCTTT.

The chain carries TRBV2 and TRBJ1-6, with D possibly matching TRBD1 (6 bases). The germline gives CDR1 SNHLY, CDR2 FYNNEI. This CDR3 has 14 amino acids. Trimming left V 7 bases short and J 7 bases short, with 14 bases between. CDR3 in DNA: TGTGCCAGCACTTCCGGGACATCGAATTCACCCCTCCACTTT. Protein product: CASTSGTSNSPLHF.

The chain carries TRBV7-6 and TRBJ2-2, with 7 positions matching TRBD1. Germline trimming cut 6 bases from V and 4 bases from J; bases unmatched to any gene: 5. Germline lookup yields CDR1 SGHVS and CDR2 FNYEAQ. The CDR3 covers 14 residues. CDR3 sequence reads: CASRPGTATGELFF. CDR3 DNA: TGTGCCAGCAGGCCAGGGACAGCCACCGGGGAGCTGTTTTTT.

The chain couples TRBV28 to TRBJ2-1; D unresolved. The CDR3 loop spans 10 amino acids. CDR1 is MDHEN, CDR2 SYDVKM, per germline. V was pared by 4 bases and J by 7 bases, with 2 bases between. This CDR3 is CASSSNEQFF. The CDR3 coding sequence is TGTGCCAGCAGTTCTAATGAGCAGTTCTTC. The whole variable domain, filled in from reference TRBV28 and TRBJ2-1, reads DVKVTQSSRYLVKRTGEKVFLECVQDMDHENMFWYRQDPGLGLRLIYFSYDVKMKEKGDIPEGYSVSREKKERFSLILESASTNQTSMYLCASSSNEQFFGPGTRLTVL.

This clone occurred a few times. The CDR3, as DNA: TGTGCCAGCAGTCGGACAGGGGGGGTTTACGAGCAGTACTTC. Its translation: CASSRTGGVYEQYF. The V gene is TRBV27, the J gene TRBJ2-7, with 10 bases that match TRBD1. Trimming removed 5 bases from V and 4 bases from J; junction bases left unmatched: 5. Germline assignment: CDR1 MNHEY and CDR2 SMNVEV (reference sequence). The CDR3 runs 14 residues.

Written as DNA, the CDR3 is TGTGCCAGCAGTGCTAGCGGGGGGGCGAATGAGCAGTTCTTC. Translating gives CASSASGGANEQFF. This rearrangement joins TRBV5-4 to TRBJ2-1; 12 bases align to TRBD2. CDR1 SGHNT and CDR2 YYREEE come from the germline V gene (reference sequence). The CDR3 sequence is 14 residues long. With V trimmed by 5 bases and J by 7 bases, 4 bases remained unmatched.

This clone was picked up a small number of times. The chain joins TRBV6-5 to TRBJ1-3; D remains ambiguous. The V end lost 0 bases, the J end lost 3 bases, and 9 bases lay between the germline ends. CDR3 length equals 15 residues. CDR1 is MNHEY and CDR2 is SVGAGI in the germline V gene. This CDR3 is CASSYSSSLGNTIYF. The CDR3, as DNA: TGTGCCAGCAGTTACTCCTCCTCCCTTGGAAACACCATATATTTT.

This chain links TRBV7-9 with TRBJ2-7; a possible D gene is TRBD2 (5 bases). Per the germline V gene, CDR1 is SEHNR and CDR2 is FQNEAQ (reference sequence). V gave up 1 base and J gave up 7 bases, with 14 bases separating them. The CDR3 loop spans 14 amino acids. In DNA, the CDR3 is TGTGCCAGCAGCTTAGATGCTGGGCCGGGGGAGCAGTACTTC. This translates into CASSLDAGPGEQYF.

The chain uses TRBV28 and TRBJ1-1; no definite D call. The CDR3 has 13 residues. CDR1 is MDHEN and CDR2 is SYDVKM in the germline V gene. CDR3 sequence reads: CAGDGSLNTEAFF. The CDR3 bases are TGTGCGGGAGACGGATCCCTGAACACTGAAGCTTTCTTT.

The rearrangement links TRBV2 to TRBJ2-7; the match to TRBD1 covers 10 bases. The CDR3 consists of 14 residues. Germline V gene lookup returns CDR1 SNHLY and CDR2 FYNNEI. V lost 7 bases and J lost 4; bases outside the gene matches: 7. In DNA form, the CDR3 reads TGTGCCAGCATTCCGACAGGGGGCTCTTACGAGCAGTACTTC. Translated, it gives CASIPTGGSYEQYF.

V and J are TRBV4-3 and TRBJ1-3; D call uncertain. Trimming pared 1 base from V and 0 bases from J, leaving 10 bases between. Germline CDR1 LGHNA, CDR2 YSLEER. CDR3 length equals 16 residues. The CDR3 is CASSQGQAASGNTIYF. CDR3 sequence (DNA): TGCGCCAGCAGCCAAGGGCAGGCCGCCTCTGGAAACACCATATATTTT.

This clone was counted a single time. The V gene is TRBV10-1, the J gene TRBJ2-7; tentatively, D is TRBD2 (5 bases). CDR3 length: 14 residues. V was cut by 5 bases and J by 6 bases, with 17 bases left in between. Germline CDR1 is WNHNN and CDR2 is SYGVQD (reference sequence). The CDR3 region has the DNA TGCGCCAGCAGTACCGGTACTAGGGTCCCCGAGCAGTACTTC. It yields the protein CASSTGTRVPEQYF.

The chain links TRBV6-4 to TRBJ2-3, with D possibly being TRBD1 (6 bases). Germline V CDR1 and CDR2: MRHNA, SNTAGT. V lost 9 bases and J 3 bases, leaving 10 bases between the germline ends. This CDR3 region has 12 residues. CDR3 amino acids: CARGGTTDTQYF. The CDR3 bases are TGTGCCAGGGGTGGGACAACAGATACGCAGTATTTT.

The gene calls are TRBV4-1 and TRBJ2-2; TRBD2 aligns across 7 bases. The V gene's germline CDR1 is MGHRA and CDR2 YSYEKL. The CDR3 is 15 residues long. Germline trimming cut 7 bases from V and 3 bases from J; bases unmatched to any gene: 8. The CDR3 spells CASKPGLPYTGELFF. The CDR3 DNA is TGCGCCAGCAAGCCGGGACTACCGTACACCGGGGAGCTGTTTTTT.

The genes are TRBV7-9 and TRBJ1-2; the match to TRBD1 covers 10 bases. CDR3 length: 14 amino acids. V dropped 5 bases and J dropped 8; count of bases not matched to a gene: 8. Looked up from germline, CDR1 is SEHNR and CDR2 is FQNEAQ (reference sequence). CDR3 sequence: CASSPPRTGGGYTF. The CDR3 bases are TGTGCCAGCAGCCCCCCTAGGACAGGGGGAGGCTACACCTTC.

The chain's CDR3 is CASTPVAGSSYEQYF. CDR3 in DNA: TGTGCCAGCACCCCTGTAGCGGGGAGCTCCTACGAGCAGTACTTC. The chain is built from TRBV2 and TRBJ2-7; 8 bases are shared with TRBD2. Germline V gives CDR1 SNHLY, CDR2 FYNNEI. J lost 0 bases, V lost 7 bases, and 8 bases had no gene match. The CDR3 is made up of 15 amino acids. Full variable domain (rest looked up from reference TRBV2 and TRBJ2-7): EPEVTQTPSHQVTQMGQEVILRCVPISNHLYFYWYRQILGQKVEFLVSFYNNEISEKSEIFDDQFSVERPDGSNFTLKIRSTKLEDSAMYFCASTPVAGSSYEQYFGPGTRLTVT.

This chain connects TRBV5-6 to TRBJ1-4; 8 bases map to TRBD1. V gave up 4 bases and J gave up 4 bases; unmatched junction bases: 9. This CDR3 is built from 16 residues. CDR1 is SGHDT and CDR2 is YYEEEE in the germline V gene. CDR3 loop: CASSSVGQGYNEKLFF. The CDR3 nucleotides read TGTGCCAGCAGCAGTGTCGGACAGGGATATAATGAAAAACTGTTTTTT.

The chain combines TRBV6-6 with TRBJ2-5, with D unclear. Germline V lookup: CDR1 MNHNY, CDR2 SVGAGI (reference sequence). Trimming took off 2 bases at V and 5 bases at J, with 6 bases between the two ends. The CDR3 is made up of 12 amino acids. This CDR3 is CASSYPSETQYF. In DNA, the CDR3 is TGTGCCAGCAGTTACCCCTCGGAGACCCAGTACTTC.

The chain is built from TRBV18 and TRBJ2-5, with 7 positions matching TRBD2. Germline CDR1 is KGHSH and CDR2 is LQKENI. With V trimmed by 3 bases and J by 9 bases, 7 bases remained unmatched. This CDR3 comprises 13 residues. The DNA of the CDR3 is TGTGCCAGCTCACCGGTTGCGGGGGAGGCCCAGTACTTC. Protein product: CASSPVAGEAQYF.

This clone showed up just once. This chain joins TRBV10-3 and TRBJ2-7, with 7 positions matching TRBD1. This CDR3 contains 14 residues. CDR1 and CDR2 from the germline V gene are ENHRY and SYGVKD. Trimming cost V 10 bases and J 2 bases; bases outside gene matches: 11. CDR3 nucleotides: TGTGCCACCGAAGGGACAGAGAGGGCCTACGAGCAGTACTTC. Protein: CATEGTERAYEQYF.

In its sample, this clone was seen a few times. At one of its ends the junction is not consistent with the germline gene, which may arise from a read error. The rearrangement uses TRBV7-3 and TRBJ1-1; TRBD1 aligns across 7 bases. Germline CDR1 reads SGHTA; CDR2 reads FQGTGA. The CDR3 spans 15 residues. The DNA for the CDR3 is TGTGCCAGCAGCATAACCGGCAGGGGGGACACTGAAGCTTTCTTT. Translating gives CASSITGRGDTEAFF.

About this clone: At one end, the junction sequence differs from germline, possibly due to a read error. V gene TRBV4-1 combines with J gene TRBJ2-2; 10 bases match TRBD1. The CDR3 has 15 amino acids. Germline V gives CDR1 MGHRA, CDR2 YSYEKL. CDR3 in amino acids: CANSPTGGFSGELFF. CDR3 in DNA: TGCGCCAACAGCCCGACAGGGGGCTTCTCCGGGGAGCTGTTTTTT.

The gene calls are TRBV28 and TRBJ2-7; 8 positions agree with TRBD2. Germline V CDR1 and CDR2: MDHEN, SYDVKM. This CDR3 contains 17 residues. The junction had 18 bases not matched to a gene; V was cut back by 5 bases and J by 6 bases. CDR3 bases: TGTGCCAGCAGTCCTTTGGGGGTAGCGGGACGCCTAGGCGAGCAGTACTTC. Amino acid sequence: CASSPLGVAGRLGEQYF.

The V gene is TRBV21-1, the J gene TRBJ1-5; the table's D call of TRBD1 was not tested on the DNA. TRBV21-1 is a listed pseudogene. The length of the CDR3 is 16 residues. The DNA for the CDR3 is TGTGCCAGTAAGGGACAGGGGGCCTCCACTCATCAGCCCCAGCATTTT. It translates to CASKGQGASTHQPQHF.

The sample holds a few counts of this clone. The V call is TRBV2, the J call TRBJ1-5; 7 positions agree with TRBD1. Unmatched junction bases numbered 10, after V lost 5 bases and J lost 6 bases. CDR1 SNHLY and CDR2 FYNNEI come from the germline V gene. This CDR3 region has 15 residues. CDR3 sequence reads: CASSSQGGVIQPQHF. For the CDR3, the DNA is TGTGCCAGCAGTTCCCAGGGGGGAGTGATTCAGCCCCAGCATTTT.

The chain couples TRBV10-3 to TRBJ1-1; the match to TRBD1 covers 10 bases. Germline lookup yields CDR1 ENHRY and CDR2 SYGVKD. CDR3 size: 16 residues. Unmatched junction bases numbered 5, after V lost 4 bases and J lost 0 bases. The CDR3 region is CAISVDRGRLNTEAFF. In nucleotides, the CDR3 is TGTGCCATCAGTGTTGACAGGGGGCGCCTGAACACTGAAGCTTTCTTT.

This chain links TRBV4-3 with TRBJ2-3, with 9 bases fitting TRBD2. Losses at the gene ends were 3 bases for V and 5 bases for J; bases not matched to a gene: 9. CDR1 LGHNA and CDR2 YSLEER come from the germline V gene. The CDR3 contains 16 residues. The CDR3 here is CASSHGSGGGGDTQYF. The CDR3 DNA reads as TGCGCCAGCAGCCACGGTAGCGGGGGAGGGGGAGATACGCAGTATTTT.

A few counts support this clone. This rearrangement joins TRBV7-2 to TRBJ2-3; D may be TRBD2 (6 bases). This CDR3 contains 16 residues. Per germline, CDR1 SGHTA and CDR2 FQGNSA. Trimming removed 5 bases at V and 1 base at J, with 16 bases between. CDR3: CASSLNAGRGTDTQYF. The CDR3 DNA is TGTGCCAGCAGCCTTAACGCGGGGCGCGGCACAGATACGCAGTATTTT.

This rearrangement joins TRBV10-3 to TRBJ1-6, with 9 positions matching TRBD1. The ends lost 10 bases at V and 8 bases at J; junction bases unmatched: 6. Germline V gene data show CDR1 as ENHRY and CDR2 as SYGVKD. The CDR3 is made up of 13 amino acids. The CDR3 is CATMDRGHSPLHF. The CDR3 nucleotides are TGTGCCACCATGGACAGGGGACATTCACCCCTCCACTTT.

This chain joins TRBV14 and TRBJ2-5; tentatively, D is TRBD2 (6 bases). CDR1 and CDR2 from the germline V gene are SGHDN and FVKESK. The CDR3 totals 14 residues. Between the trimmed V and J ends, which lost 4 bases and 1 base, there was a span of 10 bases. CDR3 in DNA: TGTGCCAGCAGCCTGCTCGGGGGCCAAGAGACCCAGTACTTC. It is translated as CASSLLGGQETQYF.

This clone occurred a few times. This chain connects TRBV28 to TRBJ1-2; D is possibly TRBD1 (5 bases). V lost 3 bases to trimming and J lost 4 bases, with 15 bases between them. This CDR3 region has 15 residues. Germline CDR1 reads MDHEN; CDR2 reads SYDVKM. The CDR3 DNA sequence: TGTGCCAGCAGTTTGTTTCGGCAGGGCTTCTATGGCTACACCTTC. Amino acid sequence: CASSLFRQGFYGYTF.